The rows below give T cell receptor beta chains drawn from one sample of a study of blood T cell repertoires in COVID-19. Clones were read by immunoSEQ multiplex PCR, and TCRdb kept only the in-frame ones, dropping some. The sample consists of 290,000 or so clones, 75% to 95% of them appearing once. Sequenced material: PBMCs or T cells enriched from blood (not recorded which). The receptors were gathered from a woman under 40 who had recovered from COVID-19. The CDR3 runs from the conserved cysteine through the conserved F or W. A D gene is named only where the DNA matches it firmly.

d_call: TRBD2; v_call: TRBV4-2; j_call: TRBJ2-1; cdr3_aa: CASSLPSGILGDNEQFF; cdr3_nt: TGTGCCAGCAGCCTACCTAGCGGGATCCTCGGGGACAATGAGCAGTTCTTC
d_call: NA; v_call: TRBV27; j_call: TRBJ2-2; cdr3_aa: CASRALANTGELFF; cdr3_nt: TGTGCCAGCAGAGCACTAGCTAACACCGGGGAGCTGTTTTTT
d_call: TRBD1; v_call: TRBV19; j_call: TRBJ1-2; cdr3_aa: CASSIGQGEHPNYGYTF; cdr3_nt: TGTGCCAGTAGTATTGGACAGGGCGAACACCCTAACTATGGCTACACCTTC
d_call: TRBD2; v_call: TRBV5-1; j_call: TRBJ2-3; cdr3_aa: CASSLEITGGLRDTQYF; cdr3_nt: TGCGCCAGCAGCTTGGAGATAACGGGAGGATTGCGAGATACGCAGTATTTT
d_call: NA; v_call: TRBV7-2; j_call: TRBJ2-4; cdr3_aa: CASSSGGRGNIQYF; cdr3_nt: TGTGCCAGCAGTTCTGGGGGGAGAGGCAACATTCAGTACTTC
d_call: NA; v_call: TRBV14; j_call: TRBJ1-2; cdr3_aa: CASSPGQDYGYTF; cdr3_nt: TGTGCCAGCAGCCCTGGACAAGACTATGGCTACACCTTC
d_call: TRBD2; v_call: TRBV7-9; j_call: TRBJ2-3; cdr3_aa: CASSSRLATSTDTQYF; cdr3_nt: TGTGCCAGCAGCTCCCGACTAGCGACTAGCACAGATACGCAGTATTTT
d_call: TRBD1; v_call: TRBV28; j_call: TRBJ1-4; cdr3_aa: CASSRDSGEKLFF; cdr3_nt: TGTGCCAGCAGTCGGGACAGTGGGGAAAAACTGTTTTTT
d_call: TRBD1; v_call: TRBV12-5; j_call: TRBJ1-2; cdr3_aa: CASGQDRAYGYTF; cdr3_nt: TGTGCTAGTGGTCAAGACAGGGCCTATGGCTACACCTTC
d_call: TRBD1; v_call: TRBV6-6; j_call: TRBJ2-1; cdr3_aa: CASSSGTGSGTNEQFF; cdr3_nt: TGTGCCAGCAGTTCCGGGACAGGGTCGGGTACCAATGAGCAGTTCTTC
d_call: NA; v_call: TRBV28; j_call: TRBJ1-1; cdr3_aa: CASSTTPEAFF; cdr3_nt: TGTGCCAGCAGTACGACACCTGAAGCTTTCTTT
d_call: TRBD2; v_call: TRBV29-1; j_call: TRBJ2-3; cdr3_aa: CSVSLLAGGQTDTQYF; cdr3_nt: TGCAGCGTGTCCCTTTTAGCGGGAGGGCAGACAGATACGCAGTATTTT
d_call: NA; v_call: TRBV5-5; j_call: TRBJ1-2; cdr3_aa: CASSWGGSHGYTF; cdr3_nt: TGTGCCAGCAGCTGGGGCGGGAGTCATGGCTACACCTTC
d_call: NA; v_call: TRBV9; j_call: TRBJ2-1; cdr3_aa: CASSVDAGLKGGEQFF; cdr3_nt: TGTGCCAGCAGCGTAGATGCCGGACTAAAAGGAGGTGAGCAGTTCTTC
d_call: NA; v_call: TRBV9; j_call: TRBJ1-2; cdr3_aa: CASSVAVSSGYTF; cdr3_nt: TGTGCCAGCAGCGTAGCTGTCTCGTCTGGCTACACCTTC